Sequencing of this T cell receptor beta chain was carried out in a study of T cell changes during pregnancy in multiple sclerosis. Some clones are missing from TCRdb's copy, which holds only in-frame ones; the method was immunoSEQ multiplex PCR. The sample yields roughly 30,000 clones, roughly 89% seen once. Germline CDR1 reads SGDLS; CDR2 reads YYNGEE. The ends were cut back, 0 bases at V and 10 bases at J, with 14 bases in the middle. The CDR3 runs 14 residues. The sequence came from a female donor with multiple sclerosis, enrolled in a pregnancy study. The sequenced sample was CD8+ T cells from peripheral blood mononuclear cells, obtained in the second trimester of pregnancy. The chain links TRBV9 to TRBJ2-1, with a weak D call TRBD2 (6 bases). CDR3 protein: CASSVGGRAGEQFF. The CDR3 coding sequence is TGTGCCAGCAGCGTAGGGGGCCGGGCGGGGGAGCAGTTCTTC. The full variable domain, rest sourced from reference TRBV9 and TRBJ2-1, is DSGVTQTPKHLITATGQRVTLRCSPRSGDLSVYWYQQSLDQGLQFLIQYYNGEERAKGNILERFSAQQFPDLHSELNLSSLELGDSALYFCASSVGGRAGEQFFGPGTRLTVL.